Sequencing of this T cell receptor beta chain was carried out in a study of cytomegalovirus exposure and HLA in healthy donors. On this clone: Its antigen is not identified.

PCR used 60 Vbeta primers and 13 Jbeta primers. The assay was immunoSEQ multiplex PCR, and TCRdb's table has in-frame clones only and misses some. The sample has about 190,000 clones, roughly three quarters seen once. The CDR3 contains 15 residues. J lost 1 base, V lost 4 bases, and 5 bases had no gene match. From germline, CDR1 is SGHRS and CDR2 YFSETQ. Study findings and constraints: Immune exposure was documented only through CMV serostatus.

The receptor was derived from a woman under 30 in good health and CMV-seronegative. Input material: PBMCs. V is TRBV5-1 and J is TRBJ2-7, with TRBD1 matching over 10 bases. CDR3 nucleotide sequence: TGCGCCAGCAGCAGCCGGGACAGGGGTTCCTACGAGCAGTACTTC. Its translation is CASSSRDRGSYEQYF.